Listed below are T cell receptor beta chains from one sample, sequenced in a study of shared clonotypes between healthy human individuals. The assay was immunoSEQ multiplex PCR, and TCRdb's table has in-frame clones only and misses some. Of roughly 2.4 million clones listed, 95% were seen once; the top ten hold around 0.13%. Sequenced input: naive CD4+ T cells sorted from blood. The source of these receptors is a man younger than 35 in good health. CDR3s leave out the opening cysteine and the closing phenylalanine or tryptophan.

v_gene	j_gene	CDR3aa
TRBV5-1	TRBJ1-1	ASSLAQGVGEAF
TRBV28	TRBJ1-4	ASSFPHWNEKLF
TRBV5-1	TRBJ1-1	ASSPDGEAGNTEAF
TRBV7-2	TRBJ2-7	ASSLDSDEQY
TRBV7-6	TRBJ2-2	ASSRKPQGFENTGELF
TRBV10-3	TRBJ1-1	AISRPGDTEAF
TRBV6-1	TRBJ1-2	ASSSPGPMRGYT
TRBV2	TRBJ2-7	ASSERRGGPYEQY
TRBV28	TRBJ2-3	ASTEGGGADTQY
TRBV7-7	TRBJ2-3	ASSLASQDTQY
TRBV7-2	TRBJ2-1	ASSTTGTTVDEQF
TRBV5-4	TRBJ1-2	ASSLVDNYGYT
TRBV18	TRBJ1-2	ASSPDRGYGYT
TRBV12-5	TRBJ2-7	ASGLVPLTWGLAGGRSLKEQY
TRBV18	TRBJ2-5	ASSPLRQKETQY
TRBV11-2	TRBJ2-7	ASSPDTGTVTSEQY
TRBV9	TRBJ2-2	ASSVVWTGELF
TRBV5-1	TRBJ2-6	ASSLAPGTGKSGANVLT
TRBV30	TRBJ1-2	AWSKQTTGASYGYT
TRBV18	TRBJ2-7	ASSPSPQGEQY
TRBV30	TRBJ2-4	ASHRGLGENIQY
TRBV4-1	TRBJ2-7	ASSQEQGSGEQY
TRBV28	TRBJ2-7	ASSPRLYEQY
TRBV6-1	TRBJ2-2	ASILGQVNTGELF
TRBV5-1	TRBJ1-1	ASSLDGLGGTEAF
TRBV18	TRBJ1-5	ASSPSEAGLQPQH
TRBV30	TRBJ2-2	ARGLAGAPGELF
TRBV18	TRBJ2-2	ASQSTGVTGELF
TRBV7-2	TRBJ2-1	ASSLGWGSYNEQF
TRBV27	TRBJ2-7	ASKRGRVNYEQY
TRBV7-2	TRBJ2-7	ASSLGSWADSTYEQY
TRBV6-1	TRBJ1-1	ASSEWKAF
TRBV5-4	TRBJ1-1	ASSPGVDTEAF
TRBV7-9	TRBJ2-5	ASSPGGATETQY
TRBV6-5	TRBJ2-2	ASRTGFKPGELF
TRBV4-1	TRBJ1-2	ASSQGGPNYGYT
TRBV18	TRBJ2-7	ASSRDRGLGY
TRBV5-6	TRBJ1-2	ASRLDRDYGYT
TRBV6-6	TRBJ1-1	ASSYSGGVRNTEAF
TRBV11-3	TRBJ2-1	ASSFQGGINEQF
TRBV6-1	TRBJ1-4	ASRGRQGYEKLF
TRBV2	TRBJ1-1	ASSDDGGTEAF
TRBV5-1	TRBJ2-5	ASSLGWQTQRETQY
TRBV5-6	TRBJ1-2	ASSSGTNYGYT
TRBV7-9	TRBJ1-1	ASTLRQGNIAEAF
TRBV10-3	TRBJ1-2	AISAGIDYGYT
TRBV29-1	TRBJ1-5	SVGPGMGNQPQH
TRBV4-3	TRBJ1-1	ASSQFLWGQPNAEAF
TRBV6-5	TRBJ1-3	ASTRVSGNTIY
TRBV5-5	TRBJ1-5	ASSLGPDQPQH
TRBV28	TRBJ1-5	ASSFPSGGNQPQH
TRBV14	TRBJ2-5	ASSQQAGNIETQY
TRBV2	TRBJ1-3	ASSLRGRESGNTIY
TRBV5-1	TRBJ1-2	ASSLDRFYGYT
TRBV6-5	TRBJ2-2	ASSLSAGGPGGELF
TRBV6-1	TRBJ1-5	ASRLDTQGGPQH
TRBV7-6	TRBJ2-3	ASSGTSTDTQY
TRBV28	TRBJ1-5	ASSLIDRGDQPQH
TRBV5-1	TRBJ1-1	ASSWQQNTEAF